These T cell receptor beta chains were read from a single sample in a study of blood T cell repertoires in COVID-19. Here immunoSEQ multiplex PCR was the method, and the copy in TCRdb shows in-frame clones only, minus some. The data hold 40,000 to 50,000 clones, with under 95% observed a single time. Sequencing used peripheral blood. The receptors originated from a man aged 65 to 85 with active COVID-19. CDR3s include the opening cysteine and the closing phenylalanine or tryptophan. The order of the fields is V gene, D gene, J gene, clone size, CDR3 DNA, CDR3 protein. The D gene is left open where the match is weak. Size values are once, few and many counts, or a class for expanded clones, and some rows have none.

>TRBV6-1|TRBD1|TRBJ1-2|NA
TGTGCCAGCAGTGAGACGACAGGGAACTATGGCTACACCTTC
CASSETTGNYGYTF
>TRBV19|NA|TRBJ1-5|NA
TGTGCCAGTAGTATTTACAGCCATAGCAATCAGCCCCAGCATTTT
CASSIYSHSNQPQHF
>TRBV15|NA|TRBJ1-1|NA
TGTGCCACCAGCAGGGGGGCGGACACTGAAGCTTTCTTT
CATSRGADTEAFF
>TRBV6-5|TRBD2|TRBJ2-7|few
TGTGCCAGCAGTTCTCTAGCGGGGGAGTCCGAGCAGTACTTC
CASSSLAGESEQYF
>TRBV5-1|NA|TRBJ2-2|NA
TGCGCCAGCAGCTTGGGGGGCCCCAATGCCGGGGAGCTGTTTTTT
CASSLGGPNAGELFF
>TRBV21-1|NA|TRBJ2-3|NA
TGTGCCAGCAGCAGGGACTTCAATCAGGGGGCTACAGATACGCAGTATTTT
CASSRDFNQGATDTQYF
>TRBV27|TRBD2|TRBJ2-7|NA
TGTGCCAGCAGTCGGGGACTAGCGGGGGGCCTCTACGAGCAGTACTTC
CASSRGLAGGLYEQYF
>TRBV6-4|TRBD1|TRBJ1-1|once
TGTGCCAGCAGCAGGACAGGTCTTACTGAAGCTTTCTTT
CASSRTGLTEAFF
>TRBV27|TRBD1|TRBJ2-5|NA
TGTGCCAGCAGTATGGACAGGGGTTGGGAGACCCAGTACTTC
CASSMDRGWETQYF
>TRBV5-6|NA|TRBJ2-2|NA
TGTGCCAGCAGCCTACGTCCCGGGGAGCTGTTTTTT
CASSLRPGELFF
>TRBV9|NA|TRBJ1-5|NA
TGTGCCAGCAGCGTTGGGGGGAATCAGGAGCCCCAGCATTTT
CASSVGGNQEPQHF
>TRBV7-9|NA|TRBJ2-1|NA
TGTGCCAGCAGCTTAGGGACTGGCAATGAGCAGTTCTTC
CASSLGTGNEQFF
>TRBV7-3|NA|TRBJ2-3|NA
TGTGCCAGCAGCCGGGGGAGAAGCACAGATACGCAGTATTTT
CASSRGRSTDTQYF
>TRBV7-7|NA|TRBJ2-7|NA
TGTGCTAGCAGCCCGAGTATGTCCTACGAGCAGTACTTC
CASSPSMSYEQYF
>TRBV27|TRBD2|TRBJ2-2|NA
TGTGCCAGCAGATGGGGGGGGTCCGGGGAGCTGTTTTTT
CASRWGGSGELFF
>TRBV14|NA|TRBJ1-2|NA
TGTGCCAGCAGCCAAGAATGGTTGGGGGCAGGCTATGGCTACACCTTC
CASSQEWLGAGYGYTF
>TRBV6-1|TRBD2|TRBJ2-1|NA
TGTGCCAGCAGTGAAACCTGGGGGGGTTACAATGAGCAGTTCTTC
CASSETWGGYNEQFF
>TRBV19|NA|TRBJ2-5|NA
TGTGCCAGTAGTATGTACAGGGAGGAGACCCAGTACTTC
CASSMYREETQYF
>TRBV7-9|TRBD1|TRBJ1-2|NA
TGTGCCAGCTCAGACTACACAGGGGGGAATTCCTATGGCTACACCTTC
CASSDYTGGNSYGYTF
>TRBV10-3|TRBD1|TRBJ1-4|NA
TGTGCCATCAGTGAGTCGACGGGACAGGGCGATGAAAAACTGTTTTTT
CAISESTGQGDEKLFF
>TRBV10-1|NA|TRBJ2-1|NA
TGCGCCAGCAGCCCCGTGGGGGGTGGTTCCTACAATGAGCAGTTCTTC
CASSPVGGGSYNEQFF
>TRBV10-3|TRBD2|TRBJ2-3|NA
TGTGCCTCCCGAGTAGGGACTAGCGGGGGGGGCACAGATACGCAGTATTTT
CASRVGTSGGGTDTQYF
>TRBV28|NA|TRBJ1-5|few
TGTGCCAGCACTTACGCCTCAGTTAATAGCAATCAGCCCCAGCATTTT
CASTYASVNSNQPQHF
>TRBV18|NA|TRBJ1-2|NA
TGTGCCAGCTCACCAGACAGTAACTATGGCTACACCTTC
CASSPDSNYGYTF
>TRBV10-3|TRBD1|TRBJ1-2|NA
TGTGCCATCAGTGATTCAATGACAGGGCAAGCTAACTATGGCTACACCTTC
CAISDSMTGQANYGYTF
>TRBV3-1/TRBV3-2|TRBD2|TRBJ2-3|NA
TGTGCCAGCAGCCAGAAGCTTGCGGGGGGGCTGGGCGATACGCAGTATTTT
CASSQKLAGGLGDTQYF
>TRBV7-2|NA|TRBJ1-6|NA
TGTGCCAGCAGCATTAGCAGGGGTAATTCACCCCTCCACTTT
CASSISRGNSPLHF
>TRBV28|TRBD1|TRBJ1-6|NA
TGTGCCAGCAATCCCCCGGGACAGCTTATGAGCTCCTATAATTCACCCCTCCACTTT
CASNPPGQLMSSYNSPLHF
>TRBV6-6|TRBD2|TRBJ2-3|NA
TGTGCCAGCAGTAAACCGGGACTAGGAGAATCAGATACGCAGTATTTT
CASSKPGLGESDTQYF
>TRBV10-3|TRBD1|TRBJ1-2|NA
TGTGCCATCAGTGACATAGGGACAGGGGAGAACTATGGCTACACCTTC
CAISDIGTGENYGYTF
>TRBV19|TRBD2|TRBJ2-7|NA
TGTGCCAGTAGTACAGTTTCTAGCGGGAATTACGAGCAGTACTTC
CASSTVSSGNYEQYF
>TRBV6-1|TRBD1|TRBJ2-7|NA
TGTGCCAGCAGTGGTGGGGACAGGGGGCGATTCGACGGCGAGCAGTACTTC
CASSGGDRGRFDGEQYF
>TRBV2|TRBD1|TRBJ1-2|NA
TGTGCCAGCAGTTCAGGGGGTAACTATGGCTACACCTTC
CASSSGGNYGYTF
>TRBV27|TRBD2|TRBJ2-1|NA
TGTGCCAGCAGTAAGGGGACTAGAGGGATTGGTGAGCAGTTCTTC
CASSKGTRGIGEQFF
>TRBV7-6|TRBD2|TRBJ2-3|NA
TGTGCCAGCAGCTCCCTCGGGACTAGCGGGGTTAGCACAGATACGCAGTATTTT
CASSSLGTSGVSTDTQYF
>TRBV19|TRBD2|TRBJ2-4|once
TGTGCCAGTAGTATACGGGGGGAAAAAAACATTCAGTACTTC
CASSIRGEKNIQYF
>TRBV12-5|TRBD1|TRBJ1-1|once
TGTGCTAGTGGTGTATACAGGGGGCCCGAAGCTTTCTTT
CASGVYRGPEAFF
>TRBV18|TRBD1|TRBJ1-4|NA
TGTGCCAGTTTCGGACAGGCGAGGAGTGAAAAACTGTTTTTT
CASFGQARSEKLFF
>TRBV30|NA|TRBJ2-7|NA
TGTGCCTGGACAAGACAGGCGAGTTCCTACGAGCAGTACTTC
CAWTRQASSYEQYF
>TRBV6-2/TRBV6-3|NA|TRBJ1-4|NA
TGTGCCAGCAGTCACAGAACAACTAATGAAAAACTGTTTTTT
CASSHRTTNEKLFF
>TRBV7-9|NA|TRBJ1-4|NA
TGTGCCAGCAGCCCGGATCTGGGGGCTTCTAATGAAAAACTGTTTTTT
CASSPDLGASNEKLFF
>TRBV19|TRBD1|TRBJ2-7|NA
TGTGCCAGTAGTTCCGGGACAGGTGCCTACGAGCAGTACTTC
CASSSGTGAYEQYF